This T cell receptor (beta chain) is drawn from a study of blood T cells in healthy people across ages. The authors drew approximately 10 milliliters of peripheral blood from each donor. V gave up 0 bases and J gave up 3 bases, with 12 bases separating them. The CDR3 has 15 amino acids. The germline CDR1 and CDR2 sequences are MNHNS and SASEGT. Next came a second PCR, run for about 6 to 12 cycles, which used a sample-barcoded 5' primer along with a J-beta primer mix. From the 5' RACE reads, TCRdb called clonotypes with MiXCR, one entry per CDR3 protein. This table holds 450,000 to 700,000 distinct CDR3 sequences, 25% to 30% found once.

This chain uses TRBV6-1 with TRBJ2-7; possible D gene TRBD2, 5 bases. The TCR was taken from a woman aged 70-85 years in good health. Sequencing was carried out using blood. The CDR3, as DNA: TGTGCCAGCAGTGAAGCAGGAGGCGAGGGCTACGAGCAGTACTTC. Translating gives CASSEAGGEGYEQYF.